Listed here are 21 T cell receptor beta chains from one sample, sequenced in a study of identical twins. Each CDR3 protein is one row after TCRdb ran MiXCR on the 5' RACE reads. In the table there are around 690,000 distinct CDR3 sequences, around 20% of which are singletons. These same records also appear under a second study, on T cells expressing NK-cell markers.

Sequencing was carried out using PBMCs. The receptor set was obtained from a woman aged 18-29 years in good health.

This clonotype appeared a few times. As DNA, the CDR3 is TGTGCCAGCAGCTTTCGCTCCCTCGGGGAGACCCAGTACTTC. Translated: CASSFRSLGETQYF. This chain uses TRBV7-9 with TRBJ2-5; no reliable D call. Deletions cut 3 bases from V and 5 bases from J, with 13 bases between. The CDR3 loop spans 14 amino acids. Germline CDR1 reads SEHNR; CDR2 reads FQNEAQ (reference sequence).

The chain uses TRBV6-1 and TRBJ2-1; TRBD2 aligns across 11 bases. Germline CDR1 and CDR2: MNHNS and SASEGT. The J segment lost 6 bases and the V segment lost 1 base, leaving 5 bases of the junction unmatched. CDR3 length: 16 amino acids. The CDR3 reads CASSEGLAGTGNEQFF. The CDR3 bases are TGTGCCAGCAGTGAAGGACTAGCGGGAACGGGCAATGAGCAGTTCTTC.

This clonotype appeared a few times. At one of its ends the junction is not consistent with the germline gene, which may arise from a read error. CDR3 sequence: CASSLGVWNSPLHF. The DNA of the CDR3 is TGTGCTAGCAGCTTAGGGGTTTGGAATTCACCCCTCCACTTT. The J gene is TRBJ1-6, the V gene TRBV7-7; D perhaps matches TRBD1 (5 bases). The CDR3 runs 14 residues. Per the germline V gene, CDR1 is SSHAT and CDR2 is FNYEAQ (reference sequence).

The chain combines TRBV7-2 with TRBJ2-3, with TRBD2 as a possible D gene (6 bases). Between the trimmed V and J ends, which lost 8 bases and 5 bases, there was a span of 8 bases. This CDR3 region has 11 residues. CDR1 and CDR2 (germline): SGHTA, FQGNSA. CDR3 protein: CASVAVDTQYF. In DNA form, the CDR3 reads TGTGCCAGCGTAGCGGTAGATACGCAGTATTTT.

The chain links TRBV11-3 to TRBJ2-4; unclear D gene. The V end was cut by 6 bases, the J end by 1 base, with 4 bases between. The CDR3 is made up of 12 amino acids. In germline, CDR1 is SGHNT, CDR2 YENEEA. The CDR3 DNA is TGTGCCAGCAGTGGGGCCAAAAACATTCAGTACTTC. It yields the protein CASSGAKNIQYF.

There are a few counts of this clonotype. The J gene is TRBJ2-7, the V gene TRBV6-5; weak D call: TRBD1 (6 bases). The CDR3 contains 13 residues. CDR1 MNHEY and CDR2 SVGAGI come from the germline V gene. V was shortened by 4 bases and J by 5 bases, with 12 bases between the two germline ends. The CDR3 loop reads CASSFQQGNEQYF. CDR3 nucleotides: TGTGCCAGCAGTTTCCAACAGGGAAACGAGCAGTACTTC.

This clonotype was observed at least ten times. The chain couples TRBV18 to TRBJ2-3; D gene ambiguous. V lost 4 bases and J lost 6, with 11 bases in between. This CDR3 has 13 residues. CDR1 and CDR2 from the germline V gene are KGHSH and LQKENI. Written as DNA, the CDR3 is TGTGCCAGCTCACTTTCAAGCAGGGATACGCAGTATTTT. It codes for CASSLSSRDTQYF. The entire variable domain, with the rest obtained from reference TRBV18 and TRBJ2-3, is as follows: NAGVMQNPRHLVRRRGQEARLRCSPMKGHSHVYWYRQLPEEGLKFMVYLQKENIIDESGMPKERFSAEFPKEGPSILRIQQVVRGDSAAYFCASSLSSRDTQYFGPGTRLTVL.

The chain recombines TRBV12-3 or TRBV12-4 with TRBJ1-1; D is undetermined. V dropped 6 bases and J dropped 1 base, with 12 bases sitting between them. The CDR3 length is 14 residues. The CDR3 sequence: CASSSFWENTEAFF. The CDR3 nucleotides are TGTGCCAGCAGCTCGTTTTGGGAGAACACTGAAGCTTTCTTT.

This clonotype occurred a few times. The chain uses TRBV20-1 and TRBJ1-1; D is uncertain. The CDR3 covers 15 residues. The V end lost 2 bases, the J end lost 2 bases, and 15 bases lay between the germline ends. Germline V gene data show CDR1 as DFQATT and CDR2 as SNEGSKA (reference sequence). The CDR3 region is CSARLPRESNTEAFF. The DNA for the CDR3 is TGCAGTGCTAGACTCCCTCGCGAGTCCAACACTGAAGCTTTCTTT.

A few counts support this clonotype. J is TRBJ2-1 and V is TRBV7-2, with TRBD2 matching over 7 bases. V shed 5 bases and J 9 bases; nucleotides not matched to a gene: 4. The CDR3 loop spans 12 amino acids. CDR1 SGHTA and CDR2 FQGNSA come from the germline V gene. The DNA for the CDR3 is TGTGCCAGCAGCCGACAGCGGGGTGAGCAGTTCTTC. Translation gives CASSRQRGEQFF.

This clonotype was observed a few times. This chain joins TRBV10-3 and TRBJ2-3; 14 positions agree with TRBD2. The CDR3 has 16 amino acids. Germline values: CDR1 ENHRY, CDR2 SYGVKD. Unmatched junction bases numbered 5, after V lost 6 bases and J lost 3 bases. The CDR3 reads CAISPTSGGVTDTQYF. In nucleotides, the CDR3 is TGTGCCATCAGCCCGACTAGCGGGGGGGTAACAGATACGCAGTATTTT.

The rearrangement uses TRBV5-1 and TRBJ2-1; no firm D call. CDR1 and CDR2 (germline): SGHRS, YFSETQ. CDR3 length: 15 amino acids. With 0 bases removed from V and 0 bases from J, the gap between germline ends came to 7 bases. Here the CDR3 DNA reads TGCGCCAGCAGCTTGGAGTCCAGCTCCTACAATGAGCAGTTCTTC. Protein product: CASSLESSSYNEQFF.

This clonotype was detected a few times. The rearrangement links TRBV6-5 to TRBJ2-3; unclear D gene. V dropped 1 base and J dropped 6 bases, with 2 bases sitting between them. The CDR3 covers 11 residues. Germline assignment: CDR1 MNHEY and CDR2 SVGAGI. The CDR3 nucleotides are TGTGCCAGCAGTTACTTGGATACGCAGTATTTT. Translation gives CASSYLDTQYF.

The chain carries TRBV4-3 and TRBJ2-3; D is unresolved. The V gene lost 0 bases and the J gene lost 8 bases, with 12 bases spanning the gap. CDR1 LGHNA and CDR2 YSLEER come from the germline V gene. The CDR3 extends over 14 amino acids. This CDR3 is CASSQDIRSGTQYF. CDR3 DNA sequence: TGCGCCAGCAGCCAAGATATCCGTTCGGGTACGCAGTATTTT.

In its sample, this clonotype was seen a few times. V is TRBV25-1 and J is TRBJ2-7; a weak D match, TRBD2 (5 bases). Germline CDR1 reads MGHDK; CDR2 reads SYGVNS. CDR3 length: 13 amino acids. Trimming took off 7 bases at V and 2 bases at J, with 12 bases between the two ends. CDR3 sequence (DNA): TGTGCCAGCAATCTAAACGGGGCCTACGAGCAGTACTTC. This gives the protein CASNLNGAYEQYF.

The gene calls are TRBV21-1 and TRBJ1-3. TRBV21-1 is marked as a pseudogene. The CDR3 is 16 amino acids. CDR3: CASSKRDLFSGNTIYF. CDR3 sequence (DNA): TGTGCCAGCAGCAAAAGGGACCTTTTCTCTGGAAACACCATATATTTT.

The table lists this clonotype with many counts. The chain links TRBV6-1 to TRBJ2-1; D not certain. Per the germline V gene, CDR1 is MNHNS and CDR2 is SASEGT. The length of the CDR3 is 15 residues. V lost 7 bases, J lost 6 bases, and 19 bases lay in between. DNA of the CDR3: TGTGCCAGCAAGGCAGCCGCTAATAGGGTCAATGAGCAGTTCTTC. This sequence encodes CASKAAANRVNEQFF.

Here the CDR3 reads CASSFVGGRETQYF. As DNA, the CDR3 is TGTGCCAGCAGTTTCGTGGGGGGCCGGGAGACCCAGTACTTC. J is TRBJ2-5 and V is TRBV27; tentatively, D is TRBD1 or TRBD2 (6 bases each). The CDR3 runs to 14 residues. V lost 3 bases, J lost 5 bases, and 13 bases lay in between. The germline V gene encodes CDR1 MNHEY and CDR2 SMNVEV (reference sequence).

This chain links TRBV6-2 or TRBV6-3 with TRBJ2-7, with D possibly TRBD1 on 6 matching bases. This CDR3 comprises 13 residues. Trimming stripped 6 bases from V and 5 bases from J, with 14 bases between. The germline CDR1 and CDR2 sequences are MNHEY and SVGEGT. CDR3 nucleotide sequence: TGTGCCAGCAGACCTACAGGGCTCAACGAGCAGTACTTC. It yields the protein CASRPTGLNEQYF.

The table lists this clonotype with a few counts. CDR3 sequence reads: CATSDSFPDTEAFF. The CDR3 DNA reads TGTGCCACCAGTGATAGTTTCCCTGACACTGAAGCTTTCTTT. The chain combines TRBV24-1 with TRBJ1-1; no definite D call. The germline V gene has CDR1 KGHDR and CDR2 SFDVKD. V was trimmed by 3 bases and J by 3 bases, leaving 10 bases between them. The CDR3 contains 14 residues.

The table lists this clonotype with a few counts. This rearrangement joins TRBV5-1 to TRBJ1-1; D unresolved. CDR3 length: 14 amino acids. Looked up from germline, CDR1 is SGHRS and CDR2 is YFSETQ. V was clipped by 3 bases and J by 1 base, with 10 bases between them. The CDR3, as DNA: TGCGCCAGCAGCTGGGCCCGGGAGAACACTGAAGCTTTCTTT. Translating it yields CASSWARENTEAFF.